Described below is a single T cell receptor (beta chain) sequence and its context. Its specificity is not known. One end of the junction does not line up with germline, which may come from a read error. Sequencing was performed with immunoSEQ multiplex PCR; in TCRdb, only in-frame clones are kept and a portion is missing. The sample records under 45,000 clones, approximately 79% being singletons. This sample is part of a study of OX40 agonist ivuxolimab in advanced cancers. Study-level information: The patients got ivuxolimab, which is an agonistic anti-OX40 (CD134) antibody.

Findings and limits, study-wide: Averaged across samples, CD8+ T cells carried more expanded clones than CD4+ did. In the 0.1 to 3.0 mg/kg range, CD4+ and CD8+ blood T cells had expanded clonally by week 6.

Germline V lookup: CDR1 GTSNPN, CDR2 SVGIG (reference sequence). The CDR3 extends over 15 amino acids. The source is an adult with an advanced solid tumor such as melanoma, head and neck, liver or kidney cancer. The chain recombines TRBV30 with TRBJ2-4; TRBD2 matches 12 bases. This specimen consisted of CD4+ or CD8+ T cells sorted from blood, obtained in a trial of the OX40 agonist ivuxolimab. In nucleotides, the CDR3 is TGTGCCTGGAGTACTCAACTAGCGGGGGGCGGGATAGGGGACTTC. Its protein product is CAWSTQLAGGGIGDF.